These T cell receptor beta chains were read from a single sample in a study of cytomegalovirus exposure and HLA in healthy donors. The assay was immunoSEQ multiplex PCR, and TCRdb's table has in-frame clones only and misses some. Among about 240,000 clones listed, 82% were seen once. The specimen sequenced was PBMCs. All receptors come from a woman in her 40s in good health and CMV-seropositive. Both conserved end residues are part of each CDR3. Each record gives: D gene, V gene, clone size, J gene, CDR3 protein, CDR3 DNA. The D gene is left open where the match is weak. The listing skips clone size in some rows; elsewhere it reads once, few, many or a size class.

d_gene: -
v_gene: TRBV5-8
abundance: -
j_gene: TRBJ2-5
CDR3aa: CASSLAAETQYF
CDR3nt: TGTGCCAGCAGCTTGGCCGCGGAGACCCAGTACTTC

d_gene: -
v_gene: TRBV18
abundance: few
j_gene: TRBJ1-3
CDR3aa: CASSPSSSGNTIYF
CDR3nt: TGTGCCAGCTCACCGTCGAGCTCTGGAAACACCATATATTTT

d_gene: -
v_gene: TRBV4-2
abundance: -
j_gene: TRBJ1-1
CDR3aa: CASSQPLKTIDTEAFF
CDR3nt: TGTGCCAGCAGCCAACCTCTGAAGACAATTGACACTGAAGCTTTCTTT

d_gene: -
v_gene: TRBV7-2
abundance: -
j_gene: TRBJ1-2
CDR3aa: CASSLGGGSGYGYTF
CDR3nt: TGTGCCAGCAGCTTAGGGGGGGGCTCAGGCTATGGCTACACCTTC

d_gene: TRBD2
v_gene: TRBV13
abundance: once
j_gene: TRBJ2-2
CDR3aa: CASSLAGVNTGELFF
CDR3nt: TGTGCCAGCAGCCTTGCGGGGGTGAACACCGGGGAGCTGTTTTTT

d_gene: -
v_gene: TRBV12-2
abundance: -
j_gene: TRBJ2-2
CDR3aa: CASRLGASGYTGELFF
CDR3nt: TGTGCAAGTCGCTTAGGGGCTAGCGGTTACACCGGGGAGCTGTTTTTT

d_gene: -
v_gene: TRBV13
abundance: -
j_gene: TRBJ1-3
CDR3aa: CASSERYRISGNTIYF
CDR3nt: TGTGCCAGCAGCGAACGGTATAGAATCTCTGGAAACACCATATATTTT

d_gene: TRBD2
v_gene: TRBV4-2
abundance: -
j_gene: TRBJ2-2
CDR3aa: CASRPRPAGDGELFF
CDR3nt: TGTGCCAGCCGACCACGCCCGGCGGGGGACGGGGAGCTGTTTTTT

d_gene: -
v_gene: TRBV11-3
abundance: few
j_gene: TRBJ2-3
CDR3aa: CASSLDGPPTDTQYF
CDR3nt: TGTGCCAGCAGCTTAGATGGGCCCCCCACAGATACGCAGTATTTT

d_gene: -
v_gene: TRBV4-3
abundance: once
j_gene: TRBJ2-3
CDR3aa: CASSQDRRAGVDTQYF
CDR3nt: TGCGCCAGCAGCCAAGATCGCAGGGCAGGGGTGGATACGCAGTATTTT

d_gene: -
v_gene: TRBV7-2
abundance: -
j_gene: TRBJ1-4
CDR3aa: CASNSRGGNFEKLFF
CDR3nt: TGTGCCAGCAACTCCCGGGGGGGGAATTTTGAAAAACTGTTTTTT

d_gene: TRBD2
v_gene: TRBV6-4
abundance: -
j_gene: TRBJ2-1
CDR3aa: CASSDPPWTSGESRSYNEQFF
CDR3nt: TGTGCCAGCAGTGACCCTCCTTGGACTAGCGGGGAATCAAGGTCCTACAATGAGCAGTTCTTC

d_gene: TRBD1
v_gene: TRBV7-3
abundance: -
j_gene: TRBJ2-1
CDR3aa: CASSPSGTGHQQFF
CDR3nt: TGTGCCAGCAGCCCCTCCGGGACAGGCCACCAGCAGTTCTTC

d_gene: TRBD2
v_gene: TRBV6-1
abundance: -
j_gene: TRBJ2-1
CDR3aa: CASLPATSGNNEQFF
CDR3nt: TGTGCCAGTCTGCCCGCGACTAGCGGGAATAATGAGCAGTTCTTC

d_gene: -
v_gene: TRBV9
abundance: -
j_gene: TRBJ2-7
CDR3aa: CASSVDGGGVREQYF
CDR3nt: TGTGCCAGCAGCGTAGATGGGGGAGGTGTGCGCGAGCAGTACTTC

d_gene: TRBD2
v_gene: TRBV11-3
abundance: -
j_gene: TRBJ2-1
CDR3aa: CASSFGTSRVNEQFF
CDR3nt: TGTGCCAGCAGCTTTGGGACTAGTAGGGTCAATGAGCAGTTCTTC

d_gene: TRBD1
v_gene: TRBV30
abundance: -
j_gene: TRBJ1-3
CDR3aa: CAWSAGTGTGNTIYF
CDR3nt: TGTGCCTGGAGTGCCGGGACAGGGACGGGAAACACCATATATTTT

d_gene: -
v_gene: TRBV30
abundance: -
j_gene: TRBJ1-3
CDR3aa: CAWRRGFDGNTIYF
CDR3nt: TGTGCCTGGAGGAGAGGCTTTGACGGAAACACCATATATTTT

d_gene: -
v_gene: TRBV4-3
abundance: -
j_gene: TRBJ2-6
CDR3aa: CASSQGAGTLSGANVLTF
CDR3nt: TGCGCCAGCAGCCAGGGTGCCGGGACACTCTCTGGGGCCAACGTCCTGACTTTC

d_gene: -
v_gene: TRBV7-8
abundance: -
j_gene: TRBJ2-1
CDR3aa: CASTVEAAVSHEQFF
CDR3nt: TGTGCCAGCACCGTGGAGGCGGCAGTTTCGCATGAGCAGTTCTTC

d_gene: TRBD1
v_gene: TRBV11-2
abundance: -
j_gene: TRBJ1-1
CDR3aa: CASSSGAGGPNTEAFF
CDR3nt: TGTGCCAGCAGCTCCGGCGCAGGGGGCCCGAACACTGAAGCTTTCTTT

d_gene: -
v_gene: TRBV4-3
abundance: -
j_gene: TRBJ2-1
CDR3aa: CASSQDRGSAHNEQFF
CDR3nt: TGCGCCAGCAGCCAAGATCGGGGTAGCGCCCACAATGAGCAGTTCTTC

d_gene: TRBD2
v_gene: TRBV5-1
abundance: -
j_gene: TRBJ2-7
CDR3aa: CASSLVPAGASYEQYF
CDR3nt: TGCGCCAGCAGCTTGGTCCCAGCGGGAGCTTCCTACGAGCAGTACTTC

d_gene: TRBD1
v_gene: TRBV29-1
abundance: -
j_gene: TRBJ1-3
CDR3aa: CSAGDRGVGTGNTIYF
CDR3nt: TGCAGCGCTGGGGACAGGGGGGTTGGGACGGGAAACACCATATATTTT

d_gene: TRBD1
v_gene: TRBV6-4
abundance: once
j_gene: TRBJ2-6
CDR3aa: CASRPGQGISGANVLTF
CDR3nt: TGTGCCAGCCGTCCAGGACAGGGGATCTCTGGGGCCAACGTCCTGACTTTC

d_gene: TRBD2
v_gene: TRBV9
abundance: -
j_gene: TRBJ2-2
CDR3aa: CASSGGRFGLAVPGELFF
CDR3nt: TGTGCCAGCAGCGGAGGCCGTTTCGGGCTAGCGGTTCCCGGGGAGCTGTTTTTT

d_gene: TRBD1
v_gene: TRBV29-1
abundance: -
j_gene: TRBJ1-2
CDR3aa: CSVLGQGYGYTF
CDR3nt: TGCAGCGTTTTAGGACAGGGTTATGGCTACACCTTC

d_gene: -
v_gene: TRBV21-1
abundance: -
j_gene: TRBJ2-7
CDR3aa: CASSKGHSSYEQYF
CDR3nt: TGTGCCAGCAGCAAAGGCCACAGCTCCTACGAGCAGTACTTC

d_gene: TRBD1
v_gene: TRBV10-3
abundance: -
j_gene: TRBJ2-7
CDR3aa: CVISEDRGAYEQYF
CDR3nt: TGTGTCATCAGTGAGGACAGGGGTGCCTACGAGCAGTACTTC

d_gene: -
v_gene: TRBV19
abundance: few
j_gene: TRBJ1-2
CDR3aa: CASSATGIGYTF
CDR3nt: TGTGCCAGTAGTGCGACAGGTATAGGCTACACCTTC

d_gene: -
v_gene: TRBV7-9
abundance: -
j_gene: TRBJ1-3
CDR3aa: CASSLWADDRNTIYF
CDR3nt: TGTGCCAGCAGCTTATGGGCAGACGATAGAAACACCATATATTTT

d_gene: TRBD2
v_gene: TRBV5-1
abundance: -
j_gene: TRBJ2-3
CDR3aa: CASSLVAGLTDTQYF
CDR3nt: TGCGCCAGCAGCTTGGTAGCGGGGCTCACAGATACGCAGTATTTT

d_gene: TRBD2
v_gene: TRBV12-5
abundance: -
j_gene: TRBJ2-7
CDR3aa: CASGLVGSGSLEQYF
CDR3nt: TGTGCTAGTGGTTTGGTGGGTAGCGGGAGTCTCGAGCAGTACTTC

d_gene: TRBD1
v_gene: TRBV19
abundance: -
j_gene: TRBJ1-2
CDR3aa: CASSRERTGGFYGYTF
CDR3nt: TGTGCCAGTAGTAGAGAGAGGACAGGGGGCTTCTATGGCTACACCTTC

d_gene: TRBD1
v_gene: TRBV7-2
abundance: once
j_gene: TRBJ1-1
CDR3aa: CASSLAQGLAEAFF
CDR3nt: TGTGCCAGCAGCTTGGCACAGGGGTTGGCTGAAGCTTTCTTT

d_gene: TRBD2
v_gene: TRBV7-2
abundance: -
j_gene: TRBJ2-5
CDR3aa: CASSPSGSVAETQYF
CDR3nt: TGTGCCAGCAGCCCTAGCGGGAGTGTCGCGGAGACCCAGTACTTC

d_gene: -
v_gene: TRBV30
abundance: -
j_gene: TRBJ2-7
CDR3aa: CAWGLNGQYEQYF
CDR3nt: TGTGCCTGGGGTCTTAATGGACAGTACGAGCAGTACTTC

d_gene: -
v_gene: TRBV6-6
abundance: -
j_gene: TRBJ2-3
CDR3aa: CASSYQTDTQYF
CDR3nt: TGTGCCAGCAGTTACCAGACAGATACGCAGTATTTT

d_gene: -
v_gene: TRBV6-1
abundance: -
j_gene: TRBJ1-1
CDR3aa: CASSEARRAGTEAFF
CDR3nt: TGTGCCAGCAGTGAAGCGCGCAGGGCGGGAACTGAAGCTTTCTTT

d_gene: TRBD2
v_gene: TRBV7-2
abundance: -
j_gene: TRBJ2-1
CDR3aa: CASSLDNLAGGTDPFF
CDR3nt: TGTGCCAGCAGCTTAGATAACCTAGCGGGGGGGACGGACCCGTTCTTC